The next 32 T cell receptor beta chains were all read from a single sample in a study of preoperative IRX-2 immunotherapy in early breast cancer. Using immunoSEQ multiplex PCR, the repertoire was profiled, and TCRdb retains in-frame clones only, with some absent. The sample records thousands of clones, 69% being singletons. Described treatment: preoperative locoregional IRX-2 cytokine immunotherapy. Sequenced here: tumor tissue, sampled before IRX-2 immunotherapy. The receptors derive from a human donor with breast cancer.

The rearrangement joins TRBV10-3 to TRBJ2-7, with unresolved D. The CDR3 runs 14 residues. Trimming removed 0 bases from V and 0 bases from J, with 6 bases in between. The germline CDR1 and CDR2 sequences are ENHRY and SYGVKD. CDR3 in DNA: TGTGCCATCAGTGAGTCACCGGACTCCTACGAGCAGTACTTC. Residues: CAISESPDSYEQYF.

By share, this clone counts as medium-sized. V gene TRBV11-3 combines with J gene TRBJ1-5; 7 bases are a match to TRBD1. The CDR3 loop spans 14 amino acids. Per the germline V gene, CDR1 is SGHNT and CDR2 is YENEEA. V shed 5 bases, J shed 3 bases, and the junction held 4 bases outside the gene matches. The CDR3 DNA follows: TGTGCCAGCAGCAGCGACAGGGACAATCAGCCCCAGCATTTT. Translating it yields CASSSDRDNQPQHF.

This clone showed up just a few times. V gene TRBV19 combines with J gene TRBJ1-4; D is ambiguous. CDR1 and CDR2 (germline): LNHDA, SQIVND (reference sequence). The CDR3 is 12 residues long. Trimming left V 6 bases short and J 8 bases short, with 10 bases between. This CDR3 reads CASSRSEEKLFF. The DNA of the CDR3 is TGTGCCAGTAGCCGAAGCGAAGAAAAACTGTTTTTT.

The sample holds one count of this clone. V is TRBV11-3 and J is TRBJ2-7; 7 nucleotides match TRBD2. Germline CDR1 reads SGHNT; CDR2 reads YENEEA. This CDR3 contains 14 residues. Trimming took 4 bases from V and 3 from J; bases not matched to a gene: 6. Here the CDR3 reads CASSSGLVLYEQYF. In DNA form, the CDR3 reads TGTGCCAGCAGCTCTGGACTAGTACTCTACGAGCAGTACTTC.

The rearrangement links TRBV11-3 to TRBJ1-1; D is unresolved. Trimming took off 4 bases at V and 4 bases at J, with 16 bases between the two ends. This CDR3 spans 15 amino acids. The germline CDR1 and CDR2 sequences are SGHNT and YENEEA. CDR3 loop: CASSSTPIGPTEAFF. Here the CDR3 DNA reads TGTGCCAGCAGCTCCACGCCTATTGGCCCCACTGAAGCTTTCTTT.

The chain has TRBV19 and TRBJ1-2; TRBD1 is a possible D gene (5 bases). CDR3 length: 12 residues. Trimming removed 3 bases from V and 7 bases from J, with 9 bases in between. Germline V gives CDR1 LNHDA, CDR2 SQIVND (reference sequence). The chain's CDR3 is CASSMGQSGYTF. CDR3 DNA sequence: TGTGCCAGTAGTATGGGGCAGTCTGGCTACACCTTC.

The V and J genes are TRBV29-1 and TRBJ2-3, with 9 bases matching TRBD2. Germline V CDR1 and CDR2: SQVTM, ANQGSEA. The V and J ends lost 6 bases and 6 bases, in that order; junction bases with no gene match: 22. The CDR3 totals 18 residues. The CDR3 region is CSVWSGGGSGSGVDTQYF. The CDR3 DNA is TGCAGCGTCTGGTCTGGGGGAGGTAGCGGGAGTGGAGTTGATACGCAGTATTTT.

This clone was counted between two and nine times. The CDR3 reads CASSVLMFGTEQFF. CDR3 DNA sequence: TGTGCCAGCAGTGTTCTCATGTTCGGTACTGAGCAGTTCTTC. The gene calls are TRBV6-8 and TRBJ2-1; the D is unclear. CDR1 is MNHGY and CDR2 is SAAAGT in the germline V gene. This CDR3 contains 14 residues. Trimming took off 5 bases at V and 9 bases at J, with 17 bases between the two ends.

The CDR3 bases are TGTGCCAGCTCCAACGCGGCGGACTACGAGCAGTACTTC. Protein product: CASSNAADYEQYF. The rearrangement uses TRBV18 and TRBJ2-7; D is ambiguous. CDR1 KGHSH and CDR2 LQKENI come from the germline V gene. The CDR3 is 13 amino acids. V dropped 6 bases and J dropped 3 bases, with 12 bases sitting between them. Using reference TRBV18 and TRBJ2-7 for the parts outside the CDR3, the full variable domain is NAGVMQNPRHLVRRRGQEARLRCSPMKGHSHVYWYRQLPEEGLKFMVYLQKENIIDESGMPKERFSAEFPKEGPSILRIQQVVRGDSAAYFCASSNAADYEQYFGPGTRLTVT.

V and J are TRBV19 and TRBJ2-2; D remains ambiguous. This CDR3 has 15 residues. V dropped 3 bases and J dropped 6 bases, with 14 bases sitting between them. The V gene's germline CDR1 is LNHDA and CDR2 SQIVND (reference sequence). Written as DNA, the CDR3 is TGTGCCAGTAGTATTGCGCAGGTTGGGGCCGGGGAGCTGTTTTTT. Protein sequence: CASSIAQVGAGELFF.

CDR3 loop: CASSAKHRGEGSYEQYF. DNA for the CDR3: TGTGCCAGCAGCGCAAAACACAGGGGGGAGGGCTCCTACGAGCAGTACTTC. The chain is built from TRBV2 and TRBJ2-7; D might be TRBD1 (8 bases). Germline V gives CDR1 SNHLY, CDR2 FYNNEI. The CDR3 sequence is 17 residues long. V lost 6 bases, J lost 0 bases, and 21 bases lay in between.

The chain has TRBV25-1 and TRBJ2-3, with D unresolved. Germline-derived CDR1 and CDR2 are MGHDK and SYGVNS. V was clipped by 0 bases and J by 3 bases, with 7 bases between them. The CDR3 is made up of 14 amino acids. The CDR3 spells CASSEYSLTDTQYF. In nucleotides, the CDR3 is TGTGCCAGCAGTGAATATAGTTTAACAGATACGCAGTATTTT.

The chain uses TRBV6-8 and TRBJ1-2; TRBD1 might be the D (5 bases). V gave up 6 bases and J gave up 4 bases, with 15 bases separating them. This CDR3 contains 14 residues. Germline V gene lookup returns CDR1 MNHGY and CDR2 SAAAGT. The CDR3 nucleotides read TGTGCCAGCAGCGAAACCGGGACGGTCTATGGCTACACCTTC. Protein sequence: CASSETGTVYGYTF.

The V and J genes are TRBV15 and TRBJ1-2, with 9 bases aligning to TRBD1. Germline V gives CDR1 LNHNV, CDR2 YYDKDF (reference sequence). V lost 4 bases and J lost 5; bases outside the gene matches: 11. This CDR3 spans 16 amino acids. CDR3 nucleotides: TGTGCCACCAGCACCATCCGGGACAGGGCTTCGTATGGCTACACCTTC. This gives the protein CATSTIRDRASYGYTF.

The DNA for the CDR3 is TGTGCCAGCAGTTGGACGGGGTACGAGCAGTACTTC. As protein: CASSWTGYEQYF. The chain employs TRBV28 and TRBJ2-7, with a weak D call TRBD2 (5 bases). From germline, CDR1 is MDHEN and CDR2 SYDVKM. CDR3 size: 12 residues. Trimming cost V 4 bases and J 4 bases, with 8 bases left between them.

For the CDR3, the DNA is TGTGCCAGCACCCCTGGACAGGGGAACACCGGGGAGCTGTTTTTT. As protein: CASTPGQGNTGELFF. The V call is TRBV6-8, the J call TRBJ2-2; TRBD1 matches at 8 bases. The CDR3 has 15 amino acids. Germline-derived CDR1 and CDR2 are MNHGY and SAAAGT. V gave up 7 bases and J gave up 1 base; unmatched junction bases: 5.

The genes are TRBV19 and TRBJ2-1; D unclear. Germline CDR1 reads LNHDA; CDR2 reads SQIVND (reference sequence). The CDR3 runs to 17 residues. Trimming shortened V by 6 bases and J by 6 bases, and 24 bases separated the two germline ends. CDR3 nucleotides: TGTGCCAGTAGCCGGTATCCCGTGGGTAGGCAAGGCAATGAGCAGTTCTTC. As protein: CASSRYPVGRQGNEQFF.

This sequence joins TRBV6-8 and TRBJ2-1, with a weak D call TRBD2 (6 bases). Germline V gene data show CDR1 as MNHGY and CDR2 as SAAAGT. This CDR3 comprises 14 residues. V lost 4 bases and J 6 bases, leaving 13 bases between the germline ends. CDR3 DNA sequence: TGTGCCAGCAGTTGGGGACTGGACTCCAATGAGCAGTTCTTC. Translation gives CASSWGLDSNEQFF.

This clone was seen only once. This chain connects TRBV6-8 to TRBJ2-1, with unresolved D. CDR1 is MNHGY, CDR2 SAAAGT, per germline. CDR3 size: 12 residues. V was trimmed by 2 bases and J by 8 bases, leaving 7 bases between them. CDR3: CASSYGWDEQFF. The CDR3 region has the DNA TGTGCCAGCAGTTACGGATGGGATGAGCAGTTCTTC.

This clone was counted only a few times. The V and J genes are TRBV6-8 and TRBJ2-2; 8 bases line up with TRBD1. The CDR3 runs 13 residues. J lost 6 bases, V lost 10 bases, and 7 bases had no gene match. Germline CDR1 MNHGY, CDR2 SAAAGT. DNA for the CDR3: TGTGCCATCAGCGACAGGGGTGCCGGGGAGCTGTTTTTT. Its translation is CAISDRGAGELFF.

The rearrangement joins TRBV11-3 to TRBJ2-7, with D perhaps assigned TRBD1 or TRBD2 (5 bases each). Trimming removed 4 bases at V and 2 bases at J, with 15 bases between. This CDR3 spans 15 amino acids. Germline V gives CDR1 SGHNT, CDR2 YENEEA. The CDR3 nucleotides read TGTGCCAGCAGCTACACGGGACGAGGGACCTACGAGCAGTACTTC. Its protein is CASSYTGRGTYEQYF.

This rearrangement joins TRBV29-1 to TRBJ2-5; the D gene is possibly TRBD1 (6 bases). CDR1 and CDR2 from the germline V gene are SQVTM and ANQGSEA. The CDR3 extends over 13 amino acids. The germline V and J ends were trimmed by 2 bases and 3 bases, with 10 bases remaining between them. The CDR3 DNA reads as TGCAGCGTTGAAACTCACAGGGAAGAGACCCAGTACTTC. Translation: CSVETHREETQYF.

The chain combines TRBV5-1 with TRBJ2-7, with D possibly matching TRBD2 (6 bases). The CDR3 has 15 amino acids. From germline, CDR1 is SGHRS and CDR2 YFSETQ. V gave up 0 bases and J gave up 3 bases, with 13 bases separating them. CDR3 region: CASSLDGGSIYEQYF. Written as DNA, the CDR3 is TGCGCCAGCAGCTTGGACGGGGGATCGATCTACGAGCAGTACTTC.

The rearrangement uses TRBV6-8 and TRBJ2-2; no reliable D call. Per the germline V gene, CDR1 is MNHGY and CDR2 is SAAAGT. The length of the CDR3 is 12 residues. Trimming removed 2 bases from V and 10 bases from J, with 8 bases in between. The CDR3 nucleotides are TGTGCCAGCAGTTACGGTTCGTCGGAGCTGTTTTTT. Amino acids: CASSYGSSELFF.

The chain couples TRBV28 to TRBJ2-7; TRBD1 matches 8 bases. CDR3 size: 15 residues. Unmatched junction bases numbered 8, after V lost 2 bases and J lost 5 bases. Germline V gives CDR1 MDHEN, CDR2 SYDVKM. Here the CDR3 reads CASSLRGQDLHEQYF. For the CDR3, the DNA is TGTGCCAGCAGTTTAAGGGGACAGGACCTTCACGAGCAGTACTTC. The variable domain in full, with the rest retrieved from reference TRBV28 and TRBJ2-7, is DVKVTQSSRYLVKRTGEKVFLECVQDMDHENMFWYRQDPGLGLRLIYFSYDVKMKEKGDIPEGYSVSREKKERFSLILESASTNQTSMYLCASSLRGQDLHEQYFGPGTRLTVT.

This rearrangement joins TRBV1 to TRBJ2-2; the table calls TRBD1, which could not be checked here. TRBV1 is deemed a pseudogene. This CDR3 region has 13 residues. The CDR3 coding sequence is TGCGCCAGCAGCCTACAGTACACCGGGGAGCTGTTTTTT. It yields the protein CASSLQYTGELFF.

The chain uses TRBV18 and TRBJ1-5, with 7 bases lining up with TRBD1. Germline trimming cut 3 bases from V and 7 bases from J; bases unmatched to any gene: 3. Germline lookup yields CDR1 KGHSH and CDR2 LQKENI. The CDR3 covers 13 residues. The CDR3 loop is CASSPPGGQPQHF. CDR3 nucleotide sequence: TGTGCCAGCTCACCTCCAGGGGGGCAGCCCCAGCATTTT.

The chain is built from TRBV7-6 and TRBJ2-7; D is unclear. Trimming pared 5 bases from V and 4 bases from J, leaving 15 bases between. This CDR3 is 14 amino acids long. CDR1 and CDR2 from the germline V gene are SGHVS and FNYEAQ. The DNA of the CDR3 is TGTGCCAGCAGCCCCTTGAGGCAGCATTACGAGCAGTACTTC. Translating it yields CASSPLRQHYEQYF.

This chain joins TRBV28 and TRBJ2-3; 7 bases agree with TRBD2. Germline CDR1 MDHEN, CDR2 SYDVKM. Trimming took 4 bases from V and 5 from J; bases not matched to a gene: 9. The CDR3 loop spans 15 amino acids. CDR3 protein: CASSSYGTTEDTQYF. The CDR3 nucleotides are TGTGCCAGCAGTTCCTACGGGACTACCGAAGATACGCAGTATTTT.

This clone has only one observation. CDR3 sequence (DNA): TGTGCCAGCAGGAGACAGGGATCCCCCAATCAGCCCCAGCATTTT. This gives the protein CASRRQGSPNQPQHF. The chain combines TRBV6-8 with TRBJ1-5; 7 bases align to TRBD1. Germline V lookup: CDR1 MNHGY, CDR2 SAAAGT. The CDR3 has 15 amino acids. Trimming took 6 bases from V and 3 from J; bases not matched to a gene: 8.

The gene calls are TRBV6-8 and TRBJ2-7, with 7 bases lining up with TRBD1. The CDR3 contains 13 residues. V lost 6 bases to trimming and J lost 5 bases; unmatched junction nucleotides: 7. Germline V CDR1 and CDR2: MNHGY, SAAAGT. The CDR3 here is CASSLGQADEQYF. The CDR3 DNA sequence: TGTGCCAGCAGCCTCGGACAGGCGGACGAGCAGTACTTC.

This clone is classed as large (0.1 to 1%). CDR3: CAWNWLGEKLFF. The DNA for the CDR3 is TGTGCCTGGAATTGGCTGGGTGAAAAACTGTTTTTT. The chain links TRBV30 to TRBJ1-4, with unresolved D. The CDR3 is 12 residues long. CDR1 and CDR2 (germline): GTSNPN, SVGIG (reference sequence). V lost 4 bases and J lost 7, with 10 bases in between.